This T cell receptor (beta chain) was identified during a study of cytomegalovirus exposure and HLA in healthy donors. The CDR3 length is 14 residues. CDR1 is SGHVS, CDR2 FQNEAQ, per germline. The ends lost 4 bases at V and 1 base at J; junction bases unmatched: 1. This clone was counted a single time. PCR used 60 Vbeta primers and 13 Jbeta primers. Generated by immunoSEQ multiplex PCR, the TCRdb table keeps only in-frame clones and is missing some. Among some 91,000 clones listed, about 80% were seen once. This chain connects TRBV7-8 to TRBJ1-1; 9 bases align to TRBD1. The sample was PBMCs. The sequence was collected from a woman in her sixties in good health and CMV-seronegative. CDR3 DNA sequence: TGTGCCAGCAGCTGGGGACAGGGGAACACTGAAGCTTTCTTT. Translated: CASSWGQGNTEAFF.